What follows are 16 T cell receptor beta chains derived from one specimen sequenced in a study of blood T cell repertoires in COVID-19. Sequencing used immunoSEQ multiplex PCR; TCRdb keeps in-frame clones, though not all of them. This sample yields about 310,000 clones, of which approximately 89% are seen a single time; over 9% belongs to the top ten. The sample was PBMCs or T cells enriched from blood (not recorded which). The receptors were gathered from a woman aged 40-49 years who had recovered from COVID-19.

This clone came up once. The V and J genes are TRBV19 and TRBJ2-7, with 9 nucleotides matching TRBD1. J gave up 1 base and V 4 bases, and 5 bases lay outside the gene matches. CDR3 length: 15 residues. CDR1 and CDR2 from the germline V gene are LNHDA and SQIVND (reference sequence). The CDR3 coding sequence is TGTGCCAGTAGTACCTCACAGGGGGCGTCCTACGAGCAGTACTTC. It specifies CASSTSQGASYEQYF.

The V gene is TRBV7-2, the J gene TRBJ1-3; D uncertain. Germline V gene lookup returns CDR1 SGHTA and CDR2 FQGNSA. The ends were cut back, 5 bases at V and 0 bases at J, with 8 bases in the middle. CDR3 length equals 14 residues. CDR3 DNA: TGTGCCAGCAGCCAAGACTTCTCTGGAAACACCATATATTTT. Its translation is CASSQDFSGNTIYF.

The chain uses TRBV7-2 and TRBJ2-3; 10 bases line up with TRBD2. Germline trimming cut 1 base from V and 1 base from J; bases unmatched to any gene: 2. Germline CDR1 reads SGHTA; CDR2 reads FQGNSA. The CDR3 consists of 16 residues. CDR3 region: CASSLVGLAGTDTQYF. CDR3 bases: TGTGCCAGCAGCTTAGTAGGACTAGCGGGCACAGATACGCAGTATTTT.

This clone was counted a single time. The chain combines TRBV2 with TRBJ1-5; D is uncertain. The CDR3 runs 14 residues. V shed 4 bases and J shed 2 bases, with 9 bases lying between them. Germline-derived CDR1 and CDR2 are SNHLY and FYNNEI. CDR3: CASSVTRGNQPQHF. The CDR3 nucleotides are TGTGCCAGCAGTGTGACTAGGGGCAATCAGCCCCAGCATTTT.

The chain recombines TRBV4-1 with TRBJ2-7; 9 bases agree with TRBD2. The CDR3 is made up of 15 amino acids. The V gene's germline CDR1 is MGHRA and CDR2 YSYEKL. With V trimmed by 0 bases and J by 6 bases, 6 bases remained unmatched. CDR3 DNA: TGCGCCAGCAGCCAAGATAGCGGGAGTATCAGCGAGCAGTACTTC. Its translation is CASSQDSGSISEQYF.

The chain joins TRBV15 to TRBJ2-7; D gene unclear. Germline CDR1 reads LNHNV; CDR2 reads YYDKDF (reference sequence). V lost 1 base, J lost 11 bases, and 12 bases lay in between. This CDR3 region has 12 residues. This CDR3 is CATSRVSGIEYF. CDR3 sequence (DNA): TGTGCCACCAGCAGAGTATCCGGTATTGAGTACTTC.

CDR3 sequence reads: CASSQELQGRAEAFF. The CDR3 DNA is TGTGCCAGCAGCCAGGAGTTGCAGGGAAGGGCTGAAGCTTTCTTT. This chain links TRBV3-1 (or the pseudogene TRBV3-2) with TRBJ1-1; tentative D call: TRBD1 (5 bases). CDR1 LGHDT and CDR2 YNNKEL come from the germline V gene (reference sequence). The CDR3 is made up of 15 amino acids. V was clipped by 3 bases and J by 6 bases, with 17 bases between them.

CDR3 sequence reads: CASSLGTGNVGETQYF. CDR3 DNA sequence: TGCGCCAGCAGCTTGGGGACAGGGAATGTGGGGGAGACCCAGTACTTC. The V call is TRBV5-1, the J call TRBJ2-5; 8 bases line up with TRBD1. The CDR3 is made up of 16 amino acids. The V and J ends lost 0 bases and 5 bases, in that order; junction bases with no gene match: 9. Germline assignment: CDR1 SGHRS and CDR2 YFSETQ.

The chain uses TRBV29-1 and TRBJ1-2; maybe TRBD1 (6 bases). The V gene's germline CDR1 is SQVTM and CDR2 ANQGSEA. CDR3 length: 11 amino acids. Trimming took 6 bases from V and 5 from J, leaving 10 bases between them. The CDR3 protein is CSVVQGYGYTF. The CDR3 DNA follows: TGCAGCGTCGTACAGGGTTATGGCTACACCTTC.

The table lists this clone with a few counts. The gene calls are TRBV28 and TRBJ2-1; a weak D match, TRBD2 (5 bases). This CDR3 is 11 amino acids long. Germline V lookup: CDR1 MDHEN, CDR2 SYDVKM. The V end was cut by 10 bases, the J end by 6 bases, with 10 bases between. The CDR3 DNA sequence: TGTGCCATCGAGGGCGGCAATGAGCAGTTCTTC. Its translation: CAIEGGNEQFF.

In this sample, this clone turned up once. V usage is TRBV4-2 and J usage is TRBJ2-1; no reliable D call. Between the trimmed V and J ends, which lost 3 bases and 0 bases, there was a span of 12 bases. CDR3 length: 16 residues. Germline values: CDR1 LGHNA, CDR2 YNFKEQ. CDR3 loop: CASSQTQVSSYNEQFF. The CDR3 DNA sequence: TGTGCCAGCAGCCAGACCCAGGTTAGCTCCTACAATGAGCAGTTCTTC.

The CDR3 DNA sequence: TGTGCCAGCAGCCAAAAGGGGCAAGTCGCGAACACTGAAGCTTTCTTT. Its translation is CASSQKGQVANTEAFF. V and J are TRBV5-4 and TRBJ1-1; the D gene is possibly TRBD1 (5 bases). The CDR3 covers 16 residues. Trimming took 4 bases from V and 1 from J, leaving 17 bases between them. Germline-derived CDR1 and CDR2 are SGHNT and YYREEE (reference sequence).

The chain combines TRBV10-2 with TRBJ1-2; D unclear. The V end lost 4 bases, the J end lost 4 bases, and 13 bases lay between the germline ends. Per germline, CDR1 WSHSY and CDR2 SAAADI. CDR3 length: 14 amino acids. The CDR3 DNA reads TGCGCCAGCAGTGCCGGGGAGACCATCTATGGCTACACCTTC. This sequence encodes CASSAGETIYGYTF.

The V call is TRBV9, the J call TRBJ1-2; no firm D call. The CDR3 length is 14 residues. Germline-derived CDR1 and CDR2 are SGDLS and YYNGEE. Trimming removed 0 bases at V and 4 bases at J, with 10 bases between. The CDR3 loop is CASSVDEGAYGYTF. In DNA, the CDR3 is TGTGCCAGCAGCGTAGATGAGGGCGCCTATGGCTACACCTTC. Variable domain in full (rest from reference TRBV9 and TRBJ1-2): DSGVTQTPKHLITATGQRVTLRCSPRSGDLSVYWYQQSLDQGLQFLIQYYNGEERAKGNILERFSAQQFPDLHSELNLSSLELGDSALYFCASSVDEGAYGYTFGSGTRLTVV.

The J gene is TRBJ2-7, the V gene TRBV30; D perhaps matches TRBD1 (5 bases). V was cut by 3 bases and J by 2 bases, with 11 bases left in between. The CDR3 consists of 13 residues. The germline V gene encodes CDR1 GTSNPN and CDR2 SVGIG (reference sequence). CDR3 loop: CAWRPSGTYEQYF. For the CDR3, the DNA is TGTGCCTGGAGGCCATCAGGGACCTACGAGCAGTACTTC.

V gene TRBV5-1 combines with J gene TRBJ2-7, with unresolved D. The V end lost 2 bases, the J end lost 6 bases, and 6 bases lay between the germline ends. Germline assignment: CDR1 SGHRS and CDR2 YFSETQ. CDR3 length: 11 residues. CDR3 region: CASSLAGEQYF. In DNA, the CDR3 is TGCGCCAGCAGCTTAGCAGGCGAGCAGTACTTC.